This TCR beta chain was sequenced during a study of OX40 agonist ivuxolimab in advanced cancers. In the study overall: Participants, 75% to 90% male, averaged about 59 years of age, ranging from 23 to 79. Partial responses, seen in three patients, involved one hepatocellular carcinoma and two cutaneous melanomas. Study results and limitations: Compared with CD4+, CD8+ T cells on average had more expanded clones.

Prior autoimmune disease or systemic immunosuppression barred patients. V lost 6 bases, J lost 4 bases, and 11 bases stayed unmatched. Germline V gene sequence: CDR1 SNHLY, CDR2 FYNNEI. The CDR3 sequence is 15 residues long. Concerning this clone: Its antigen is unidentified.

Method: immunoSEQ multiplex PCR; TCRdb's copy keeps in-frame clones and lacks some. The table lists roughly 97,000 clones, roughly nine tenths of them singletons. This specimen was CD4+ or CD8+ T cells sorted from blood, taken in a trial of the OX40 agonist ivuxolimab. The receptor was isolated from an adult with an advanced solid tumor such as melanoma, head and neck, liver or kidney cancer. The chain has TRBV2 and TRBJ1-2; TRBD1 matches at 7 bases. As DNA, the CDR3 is TGTGCCAGCAGCCCCAGGGGGGAGGGAAGCTATGGCTACACCTTC. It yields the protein CASSPRGEGSYGYTF.